This entry lists 22 T cell receptor beta chains sequenced from one sample in a study of blood T cell repertoires in COVID-19. The repertoire was sequenced with immunoSEQ multiplex PCR; TCRdb's copy has only in-frame clones and lacks some. The table has fewer than 30,000 clones, 65% to 85% seen once. The sample was peripheral blood. The receptors shown here come from a man aged 50 or older with active or convalescent COVID-19.

The V gene is TRBV7-8, the J gene TRBJ2-5; the D gene is possibly TRBD1 (6 bases). Trimming took off 5 bases at V and 1 base at J, with 14 bases between the two ends. Germline CDR1 is SGHVS and CDR2 is FQNEAQ. CDR3 size: 15 residues. CDR3 DNA: TGTGCCAGCAGCCATATACAGGGATTCCAAGAGACCCAGTACTTC. It specifies CASSHIQGFQETQYF.

This chain connects TRBV23-1 to TRBJ1-6; D not resolved. TRBV23-1 is identified as an open reading frame with a role that is uncertain. The CDR3 contains 14 residues. The V and J ends lost 10 bases and 7 bases respectively, with 17 bases between them. CDR3 DNA: TGCGCCACCCCTCAGGTCTTAACGAATTCACCCCTCCACTTT. This encodes CATPQVLTNSPLHF.

The chain joins TRBV15 to TRBJ1-1, with D maybe TRBD1 (6 bases). V lost 0 bases and J lost 4, with 24 bases in between. Germline V gene data show CDR1 as LNHNV and CDR2 as YYDKDF (reference sequence). The CDR3 loop spans 19 amino acids. The CDR3 protein is CATSRDYVASRGMGTEAFF. The CDR3 DNA is TGTGCCACCAGCAGAGATTACGTTGCCAGCAGGGGAATGGGCACTGAAGCTTTCTTT.

The chain recombines TRBV25-1 with TRBJ1-5; TRBD1 is a possible D gene (6 bases). The CDR3 is 16 amino acids. CDR1 is MGHDK, CDR2 SYGVNS, per germline. V gave up 4 bases and J gave up 3 bases, with 16 bases separating them. The CDR3 region has the DNA TGTGCCAGCAGTGGACCCCCGGGACACTACAATCAGCCCCAGCATTTT. Its translation: CASSGPPGHYNQPQHF. The full variable domain, with the rest looked up from reference TRBV25-1 and TRBJ1-5, is EADIYQTPRYLVIGTGKKITLECSQTMGHDKMYWYQQDPGMELHLIHYSYGVNSTEKGDLSSESTVSRIRTEHFPLTLESARPSHTSQYLCASSGPPGHYNQPQHFGDGTRLSIL.

V and J are TRBV5-1 and TRBJ2-1, with 11 nucleotides matching TRBD1. Losses at the gene ends were 0 bases for V and 4 bases for J; bases not matched to a gene: 6. This CDR3 has 17 amino acids. Germline V CDR1 and CDR2: SGHRS, YFSETQ. The DNA of the CDR3 is TGCGCCAGCAGCTTGGTGGGGGACAGGGGGACATACAATGAGCAGTTCTTC. Residues: CASSLVGDRGTYNEQFF.

This clone was seen just once. The rearrangement links TRBV10-3 to TRBJ1-1, with D possibly TRBD1 on 6 matching bases. Germline-derived CDR1 and CDR2 are ENHRY and SYGVKD. This CDR3 is 13 amino acids long. Trimming took 5 bases from V and 7 from J, leaving 14 bases between them. CDR3 amino acids: CAISLTGHYEAFF. The CDR3, as DNA: TGTGCCATCAGTCTGACAGGACATTATGAAGCTTTCTTT.

The chain links TRBV2 to TRBJ2-2; tentatively, D is TRBD1 (6 bases). The CDR3 covers 14 residues. V was trimmed by 7 bases and J by 5 bases, leaving 14 bases between them. Germline V gene sequence: CDR1 SNHLY, CDR2 FYNNEI. The CDR3 DNA is TGTGCCAGCATGTGGGCTCAGGGGACCGGGGAGCTGTTTTTT. Protein product: CASMWAQGTGELFF.

The chain couples TRBV30 to TRBJ2-5, with D possibly TRBD2 on 6 matching bases. This CDR3 has 14 residues. V was clipped by 3 bases and J by 4 bases, with 15 bases between them. Per germline, CDR1 GTSNPN and CDR2 SVGIG (reference sequence). The CDR3 loop reads CAWRVGGAVETQYF. The CDR3 DNA is TGTGCCTGGAGAGTAGGCGGGGCAGTAGAGACCCAGTACTTC.

The chain links TRBV6-1 to TRBJ1-2; D unclear. V was pared by 5 bases and J by 1 base, with 11 bases between. The germline V gene has CDR1 MNHNS and CDR2 SASEGT. The CDR3 is made up of 14 amino acids. For the CDR3, the DNA is TGTGCCAGCAGTAGCTATGAGGGTAACTATGGCTACACCTTC. Amino acids: CASSSYEGNYGYTF.

The chain recombines TRBV15 with TRBJ1-2, with D tentatively TRBD1 (5 bases). The V gene lost 5 bases and the J gene lost 2 bases, with 9 bases spanning the gap. This CDR3 is 13 amino acids long. Looked up from germline, CDR1 is LNHNV and CDR2 is YYDKDF (reference sequence). The CDR3 protein is CATSGGANYGYTF. Written as DNA, the CDR3 is TGTGCCACCAGCGGAGGGGCGAACTATGGCTACACCTTC.

The chain joins TRBV11-2 to TRBJ2-3; D uncertain. The germline V gene encodes CDR1 SGHAT and CDR2 FQNNGV. V lost 6 bases and J lost 3, with 13 bases in between. The CDR3 has 14 residues. The CDR3 DNA reads TGTGCCAGCAGGGGCCCCTTTGGTACAGATACGCAGTATTTT. As protein: CASRGPFGTDTQYF.

The chain joins TRBV7-9 to TRBJ2-7; 7 bases are a match to TRBD1. Germline-derived CDR1 and CDR2 are SEHNR and FQNEAQ (reference sequence). The ends lost 5 bases at V and 4 bases at J; junction bases unmatched: 5. The CDR3 loop spans 13 amino acids. The CDR3 sequence: CASSEIQGYEQYF. Here the CDR3 DNA reads TGTGCCAGCAGCGAGATACAGGGGTACGAGCAGTACTTC.

This chain links TRBV7-3 with TRBJ2-1, with TRBD2 matching over 13 bases. Germline CDR1 is SGHTA and CDR2 is FQGTGA. Unmatched junction bases numbered 4, after V lost 5 bases and J lost 6 bases. The CDR3 is made up of 15 amino acids. The CDR3 DNA follows: TGTGCCAGCAGCCCGGGACTAGCGGGGCTCAATGAGCAGTTCTTC. Amino acids: CASSPGLAGLNEQFF.

This rearrangement joins TRBV5-3 to TRBJ1-4; possibly TRBD1 for D (5 bases). TRBV5-3 carries the ORF label, with uncertain function. This CDR3 contains 17 residues. V was shortened by 0 bases and J by 5 bases, with 17 bases between the two germline ends. The CDR3 DNA is TGTGCCAGAAGCTTGGGGCTCGACAGCGTTCTAAATGAAAAACTGTTTTTT. Residues: CARSLGLDSVLNEKLFF.

The J gene is TRBJ2-7, the V gene TRBV7-8, with 9 positions matching TRBD2. Germline loops: CDR1 SGHVS, CDR2 FQNEAQ. This CDR3 contains 14 residues. Losses at the gene ends were 3 bases for V and 5 bases for J; bases not matched to a gene: 5. The CDR3 coding sequence is TGTGCCAGCAGCTTTGGGACTAGCCGCCACGAGCAGTACTTC. It specifies CASSFGTSRHEQYF.

The gene calls are TRBV14 and TRBJ2-1; TRBD2 agrees at 10 bases. Germline CDR1 reads SGHDN; CDR2 reads FVKESK. The CDR3 runs to 18 residues. V lost 3 bases and J lost 5; bases outside the gene matches: 13. The CDR3 region is CASSQITYASGRDNEQFF. DNA of the CDR3: TGTGCCAGCAGCCAGATCACTTACGCTAGCGGGAGAGACAATGAGCAGTTCTTC. Together with reference TRBV14 and TRBJ2-1, the CDR3 gives the full variable domain: EAGVTQFPSHSVIEKGQTVTLRCDPISGHDNLYWYRRVMGKEIKFLLHFVKESKQDESGMPNNRFLAERTGGTYSTLKVQPAELEDSGVYFCASSQITYASGRDNEQFFGPGTRLTVL.

The chain employs TRBV5-4 and TRBJ2-7; TRBD2 is a possible D gene (6 bases). Trimming removed 4 bases from V and 0 bases from J, with 14 bases in between. CDR1 is SGHNT and CDR2 is YYREEE in the germline V gene (reference sequence). The CDR3 is 15 amino acids. For the CDR3, the DNA is TGTGCCAGCAGCATCCCCCGGGGAGGCTCCTACGAGCAGTACTTC. This sequence encodes CASSIPRGGSYEQYF.

The chain links TRBV5-1 to TRBJ2-2, with D maybe TRBD1 (6 bases). Germline V lookup: CDR1 SGHRS, CDR2 YFSETQ. V was shortened by 1 base and J by 7 bases, with 17 bases between the two germline ends. The CDR3 covers 16 residues. The CDR3 nucleotides read TGCGCCAGCAGCTTGAAATTGGGGGCGAAAATCGGGGAGCTGTTTTTT. The encoded protein is CASSLKLGAKIGELFF.

The V call is TRBV11-3, the J call TRBJ2-2; TRBD2 matches 9 bases. The CDR3 is 17 amino acids. Germline loops: CDR1 SGHNT, CDR2 YENEEA. After removal of 5 bases from V and 3 bases from J, the junction contained 10 bases not matched to a gene. The CDR3 bases are TGTGCCAGCAGCGTTCGGCGGGGCGGGAGGGACACCGGGGAGCTGTTTTTT. Amino acid sequence: CASSVRRGGRDTGELFF.

This rearrangement joins TRBV6-5 to TRBJ1-4; D not resolved. This CDR3 is 15 amino acids long. Germline CDR1 and CDR2: MNHEY and SVGAGI. V lost 5 bases to trimming and J lost 5 bases, with 15 bases between them. The CDR3, as DNA: TGTGCCAGCAGTCCAGGACTGATGGGCAATGAAAAACTGTTTTTT. Translating it yields CASSPGLMGNEKLFF.

The J gene is TRBJ2-5, the V gene TRBV9, with D tentatively TRBD2 (7 bases). This CDR3 region has 17 residues. Germline CDR1 is SGDLS and CDR2 is YYNGEE. The germline V and J ends were trimmed by 3 bases and 5 bases, with 23 bases remaining between them. The CDR3 loop is CASSAGRGRATGETQYF. In DNA form, the CDR3 reads TGTGCCAGCAGCGCAGGAAGGGGGAGGGCTACAGGCGAGACCCAGTACTTC.

J is TRBJ1-5 and V is TRBV21-1. TRBV21-1 is a recognized pseudogene. This CDR3 is 15 amino acids long. The CDR3 sequence: CASSIGPGGGQPQHF. The CDR3 nucleotides are TGTGCCAGCAGCATTGGCCCGGGGGGAGGTCAGCCCCAGCATTTT.